One TCR beta chain is described in this entry. These data are taken from a study of blood T cell repertoires in COVID-19. Study as a whole: The United States, Italy and Spain provided the acute and convalescent COVID-19 samples. The analysed material was cDNA or gDNA that came from T cells, B-cell-depleted T cells, or PBMCs.

As processed by the authors: Quantification of nucleated cells was approximated via reference gene primer amplification. Only in-frame clones appear in the TCRdb table, and some are missing; sequencing was by immunoSEQ multiplex PCR. That table furnishes V, J and clone size, whereas the DNA furnished D and trimming. The sample holds roughly 60,000 clones, almost 85% seen once. This TCR was sampled from a man aged 55 to 70 with acute or convalescent COVID-19. Sequenced sample: peripheral blood.

The CDR3 DNA reads as TGTGCCAGCATCCCCCTCGGGAGGGGCGGCGGGGATGGCTACACCTTC. Translating gives CASIPLGRGGGDGYTF. V is TRBV2 and J is TRBJ1-2; a weak D match, TRBD1 (5 bases). The CDR3 sequence is 16 residues long. Trimming removed 7 bases from V and 6 bases from J, with 24 bases in between. Germline V lookup: CDR1 SNHLY, CDR2 FYNNEI.